This T cell receptor beta chain comes out of a study of PD-L1 blockade in urothelial cancer. Study in general: Blood was subjected to analysis at 3 weeks (second dose) and 6 weeks following treatment start. Researchers found blood samples held a median of approximately 150,000 T cells.

The germline V gene has CDR1 SEHNR and CDR2 FQNEAQ (reference sequence). CDR3 length: 14 amino acids. V lost 7 bases and J lost 5; bases outside the gene matches: 10. The assay was immunoSEQ multiplex PCR, and TCRdb's table has in-frame clones only and misses some. The repertoire holds 100,000 to 150,000 clones, with roughly 86% as singletons. Time point given: peripheral blood 6 weeks after treatment start. Anywhere from 1 to 8 samples came from each patient, spanning pretreatment and on-treatment. V usage is TRBV7-9 and J usage is TRBJ2-5, with TRBD1 identical over 7 bases. The sequenced sample was PBMCs, obtained around atezolizumab (anti-PD-L1) treatment. The origin of this receptor is a man in his fifties with urothelial cancer. The CDR3 is CASTLPTGSETQYF. The DNA of the CDR3 is TGTGCCAGCACCCTTCCGACAGGGTCCGAGACCCAGTACTTC.